Listed below are T cell receptor beta chains from one sample, sequenced in a study of blood T cell repertoires in COVID-19. TCRdb keeps only in-frame clones here, not all; method: immunoSEQ multiplex PCR. The sample holds about 230,000 clones, 80% to 90% seen once. The sequencing sample was made of peripheral blood. The receptors derive from a man between 45 and 60 years old with COVID-19, enrolled during active disease. CDR3s leave out the opening cysteine and the closing phenylalanine or tryptophan. The order of the fields is J gene, clone size, V gene, CDR3 length, CDR3 protein. The size entry is marked missing in some rows and otherwise reads once, few, many or a size class.

>TRBJ2-7|.|TRBV10-3|12
AISGSEGSYEQY
>TRBJ1-6|.|TRBV28|13
ASSALTGQNSPLH
>TRBJ1-5|.|TRBV6-5|13
ASSYGTGNNQPQH
>TRBJ2-3|.|TRBV3-1/TRBV3-2|10
ASSHITDTQY
>TRBJ2-7|.|TRBV7-8|13
ASSLAGDSQYEQY
>TRBJ1-2|once|TRBV19|9
ASSAGNGYT
>TRBJ1-2|.|TRBV28|11
ASSLGQGLGYT
>TRBJ2-7|few|TRBV4-1|12
ASSLLVLSYEQY
>TRBJ1-2|.|TRBV5-1|11
ASSVGQGHGYT
>TRBJ1-1|.|TRBV9|12
ASSPLTGNTEAF
>TRBJ1-1|.|TRBV6-5|12
ASSYGTGATEAF
>TRBJ2-2|.|TRBV7-2|16
ASSSLDYGGLGGGELF
>TRBJ2-2|.|TRBV4-2|14
ASSLEAGIDTGELF
>TRBJ2-7|.|TRBV2|11
ASSDAVTYEQY
>TRBJ1-5|.|TRBV19|12
ASSIGDRGQPQH
>TRBJ1-1|.|TRBV30|10
AWGQGDTEAF
>TRBJ2-3|few|TRBV10-3|12
AITPGGSTDTQY
>TRBJ2-5|.|TRBV15|13
ATSRDLLGGKTQY
>TRBJ1-2|.|TRBV7-2|11
ASSPDTNYGYT
>TRBJ1-4|.|TRBV5-5|16
ASSSPGTGSLTNEKLF
>TRBJ1-3|.|TRBV18|13
ASSLQGSLGNTIY
>TRBJ1-1|.|TRBV27|11
ASSSGGLTEAF
>TRBJ2-7|.|TRBV6-5|13
ASRLPGQGTYEQY
>TRBJ2-3|.|TRBV7-2|9
ASSPQDTQY
>TRBJ2-5|.|TRBV18|12
ASSSSKTVETQY
>TRBJ1-1|.|TRBV19|13
ASKGAGTGYTEAF
>TRBJ2-1|.|TRBV24-1|14
ATSDSSGSSYNEQF
>TRBJ2-7|once|TRBV10-3|11
AISGLAGGEQY
>TRBJ2-7|once|TRBV18|13
ASSPQGSASYEQY
>TRBJ1-5|.|TRBV12-3/TRBV12-4|10
ASSLLNQPQH
>TRBJ2-1|.|TRBV6-1|12
ASSEWTANNEQF
>TRBJ1-5|few|TRBV28|13
ASSLPSLNYQPQH
>TRBJ2-7|.|TRBV28|13
ASSSHPDRVGEQY
>TRBJ2-3|.|TRBV5-4|11
AMLAASTDTQY
>TRBJ1-2|.|TRBV7-2|14
ASSTRTGQGVGGYT
>TRBJ2-7|.|TRBV6-5|13
ASRTGTESSYEQY
>TRBJ2-7|once|TRBV19|12
ASSSLAGIYEQY
>TRBJ2-7|.|TRBV24-1|12
ATSTGYGSYEQY
>TRBJ1-3|.|TRBV5-1|13
ASSLDVTSGNTIY
>TRBJ2-1|.|TRBV9|12
ASSLVSSYNEQF
>TRBJ2-7|.|TRBV6-6|12
ASSSRDISYEQY
>TRBJ2-1|.|TRBV2|15
ASTPRLAGVAYNEQF